One and the same sample provided the 13 T cell receptor beta chains below, sequenced in a study of memory CD4+ T cells and cytomegalovirus serostatus. Single viable CD3+CD4+CD8-CD45RO+ cells were sorted as the memory CD4+ T cells. Clones were read by immunoSEQ multiplex PCR, and TCRdb kept only the in-frame ones, dropping some. The sample lists about 56,000 clones, roughly 87% seen once, with around 0.43% in the top ten. The sequenced sample was memory CD4+ T cells from blood. Source of these receptors: an adult in good health and CMV-seronegative.

The V gene is TRBV4-2, the J gene TRBJ2-5; 13 bases agree with TRBD2. This CDR3 has 17 amino acids. CDR1 LGHNA and CDR2 YNFKEQ come from the germline V gene. The V gene end was trimmed by 4 bases and the J gene end by 5 bases; junction bases not matched to a gene: 10. The CDR3 DNA reads TGTGCCAGCAGCCCTAGACTAGCGGGGGGATTAGGGGAGACCCAGTACTTC. Amino acids: CASSPRLAGGLGETQYF.

V usage is TRBV10-3 and J usage is TRBJ1-2; 10 bases agree with TRBD1. The CDR3 is 17 residues long. Germline assignment: CDR1 ENHRY and CDR2 SYGVKD. Losses at the gene ends were 3 bases for V and 5 bases for J; bases not matched to a gene: 12. CDR3 protein: CAISDPKAGQGPYGYTF. For the CDR3, the DNA is TGTGCCATCAGTGACCCGAAGGCGGGACAGGGGCCTTATGGCTACACCTTC.

This clone occurred once. The chain carries TRBV27 and TRBJ2-5; D perhaps matches TRBD1 (6 bases). The ends were cut back, 7 bases at V and 5 bases at J, with 11 bases in the middle. Per germline, CDR1 MNHEY and CDR2 SMNVEV (reference sequence). The CDR3 is 12 amino acids. The CDR3 is CASTHRVETQYF. In DNA, the CDR3 is TGTGCCAGCACCCACAGGGTTGAGACCCAGTACTTC.

Only a few counts were recorded for this clone. CDR3 protein: CASSDPGNTEAFF. The CDR3 DNA follows: TGTGCCAGCAGTGACCCGGGCAACACTGAAGCTTTCTTT. This sequence joins TRBV28 and TRBJ1-1; D is ambiguous. Germline V CDR1 and CDR2: MDHEN, SYDVKM. Trimming cost V 5 bases and J 2 bases, with 9 bases left between them. CDR3 length equals 13 residues.

The rearrangement uses TRBV4-3 and TRBJ2-1; D is possibly TRBD1 or TRBD2 (5 bases each). The germline V and J ends were trimmed by 4 bases and 4 bases, with 20 bases remaining between them. In germline, CDR1 is LGHNA, CDR2 YSLEER. The CDR3 has 17 amino acids. CDR3 nucleotides: TGCGCCAGCAGCCGAAGACCGGGACGGGCCTTTTACAATGAGCAGTTCTTC. This sequence encodes CASSRRPGRAFYNEQFF.

V gene TRBV30 combines with J gene TRBJ1-4; unclear D gene. V lost 0 bases to trimming and J lost 0 bases, with 17 bases between them. From germline, CDR1 is GTSNPN and CDR2 SVGIG (reference sequence). The CDR3 sequence is 18 residues long. The CDR3 nucleotides are TGTGCCTGGAGTGTAATTTCGGCTATGGTATCAACTAATGAAAAACTGTTTTTT. Translation gives CAWSVISAMVSTNEKLFF.

This chain links TRBV28 with TRBJ1-6; D not certain. V was shortened by 6 bases and J by 8 bases, with 14 bases between the two germline ends. The CDR3 has 14 amino acids. Germline CDR1 MDHEN, CDR2 SYDVKM. In DNA, the CDR3 is TGTGCCAGCAGCTCCCCTGGAAAATATTCACCCCTCCACTTT. Residues: CASSSPGKYSPLHF.

The rearrangement links TRBV25-1 to TRBJ2-5; 9 bases map to TRBD2. The J segment lost 2 bases and the V segment lost 6 bases, leaving 10 bases of the junction unmatched. The CDR3 has 16 amino acids. Germline CDR1 is MGHDK and CDR2 is SYGVNS. CDR3: CASSPSWSGGQETQYF. The CDR3 bases are TGTGCCAGCAGCCCCTCCTGGAGCGGGGGGCAAGAGACCCAGTACTTC.

The chain combines TRBV10-3 with TRBJ1-6, with TRBD1 matching 7 bases. The CDR3 consists of 13 residues. J was trimmed by 5 bases and V by 10 bases; bases with no gene match: 5. Germline V gene sequence: CDR1 ENHRY, CDR2 SYGVKD. The CDR3 nucleotides are TGTGCCACCGGAACAGGGGATAATTCACCCCTCCACTTT. Amino acid sequence: CATGTGDNSPLHF.

The CDR3 DNA sequence: TGTGCCACCAGCAGGGGCGGACAAAGCACAGATACGCAGTATTTT. Protein product: CATSRGGQSTDTQYF. The chain couples TRBV15 to TRBJ2-3; D perhaps matches TRBD1 (5 bases). Trimming pared 3 bases from V and 0 bases from J, leaving 10 bases between. Per the germline V gene, CDR1 is LNHNV and CDR2 is YYDKDF (reference sequence). The CDR3 contains 15 residues.

The table lists this clone with a few counts. The chain links TRBV6-6 to TRBJ2-1; D unclear. Trimming took 6 bases from V and 9 from J, leaving 15 bases between them. This CDR3 has 13 amino acids. Germline values: CDR1 MNHNY, CDR2 SVGAGI (reference sequence). This CDR3 reads CASSFLRQSEQFF. The CDR3 nucleotides are TGTGCCAGCAGCTTCCTTAGACAAAGTGAGCAGTTCTTC.

This chain links TRBV9 with TRBJ2-3; D is ambiguous. This CDR3 has 14 residues. V was clipped by 0 bases and J by 2 bases, with 7 bases between them. Germline assignment: CDR1 SGDLS and CDR2 YYNGEE. CDR3 in amino acids: CASSVAAYTDTQYF. The DNA for the CDR3 is TGTGCCAGCAGCGTAGCGGCCTACACAGATACGCAGTATTTT.

In its sample, this clone was seen once. The chain carries TRBV9 and TRBJ2-5; the D gene could be TRBD1 or TRBD2 (7 bases each). In germline, CDR1 is SGDLS, CDR2 YYNGEE. The germline V and J ends were trimmed by 5 bases and 3 bases, with 17 bases remaining between them. The CDR3 totals 15 residues. In DNA form, the CDR3 reads TGTGCCAGCAGTAGGGAGGGGGCGAAGGAAGAGACCCAGTACTTC. It yields the protein CASSREGAKEETQYF.